The rows below give T cell receptor beta chains drawn from one sample of a study of T cell responses to AZD1222 COVID-19 vaccine. The assay was immunoSEQ multiplex PCR, and TCRdb's table has in-frame clones only and misses some. The sample gives about 100,000 clones, just over 90% of which show up once; 6.5% to 10% is in the top ten. Sample: peripheral blood, taken 28 days after the second AZD1222 dose. The receptors derive from an adult who received the AZD1222 COVID-19 vaccine. The CDR3 runs from the conserved cysteine through the conserved F or W. Each record gives: D gene, clone size, J gene, V gene, CDR3 DNA, CDR3 protein. A D gene is named only where the DNA matches it firmly. Rows may omit the clone size; those that give it use once, few, many or a size class.

>.|.|TRBJ1-6|TRBV2
TGTGCCAGCAGCGTGGGGGCAGGGGCGAATTCACCCCTCCACTTT
CASSVGAGANSPLHF
>.|.|TRBJ2-5|TRBV7-8
TGTGCCAGCAGCCTAACAGGGAAAGGCCCTCGAGAGACCCAGTACTTC
CASSLTGKGPRETQYF
>.|.|TRBJ2-2|TRBV5-1
TGCGCCAGCAGCCAAGGAGGGGAGCTGTTTTTT
CASSQGGELFF
>.|.|TRBJ2-2|TRBV5-4
TGTGCCAGCAGCCAAGGAGGGCCAGGAACCGGGGAGCTGTTTTTT
CASSQGGPGTGELFF
>.|.|TRBJ1-2|TRBV2
TGTGCCAGCAGTGAGCGGGGGGGACCCGAGGGCTACACCTTC
CASSERGGPEGYTF
>TRBD2|.|TRBJ2-3|TRBV9
TGTGCCAGCAGCGTGACTAGCGGATACACAGATACGCAGTATTTT
CASSVTSGYTDTQYF
>.|.|TRBJ2-1|TRBV5-1
TGCGCCAGCAGCCAGGAGGCTTTGGGATACAATGAGCAGTTCTTC
CASSQEALGYNEQFF
>TRBD1|.|TRBJ2-7|TRBV5-1
TGCGCCAGCAGACGGGAGGGACAGGGGGCGTACGAGCAGTACTTC
CASRREGQGAYEQYF
>.|.|TRBJ2-1|TRBV6-4
TGTGCCAGCAGTGACAAGGCGTCGACCCTCAATGAGCAGTTCTTC
CASSDKASTLNEQFF
>.|.|TRBJ1-2|TRBV7-6
TGTGCCAGCAGCTACGGTGTCCGCCTGGACTATGGCTACACCTTC
CASSYGVRLDYGYTF
>TRBD1|once|TRBJ2-7|TRBV28
TGTGCCAGCACTCGAGGCGGGACAGGGGGGATCGAGCAGTACTTC
CASTRGGTGGIEQYF
>.|.|TRBJ2-5|TRBV2
TGTGCCAGCCGCCTGGACGGTGGAGAGACCCAGTACTTC
CASRLDGGETQYF
>.|.|TRBJ2-7|TRBV7-9
TGTGCCAGCAGCCCGGGAGAGGGTGGCTACGAGCAGTACTTC
CASSPGEGGYEQYF
>.|.|TRBJ2-4|TRBV12-3/TRBV12-4
TGTGCCAGCAGCCCGACAGGGAGGGGACAATACTTC
CASSPTGRGQYF
>TRBD1|.|TRBJ2-5|TRBV28
TGTGCCAGCAGTCAAGCCTCACAGGGGAAGACCCAGTACTTC
CASSQASQGKTQYF
>.|.|TRBJ1-2|TRBV30
TGTGCCTGGAGTGCGGGGAGGAACTATGGCTACACCTTC
CAWSAGRNYGYTF
>.|.|TRBJ1-6|TRBV28
TGTGCCAGCAGTAAGGACTATAATTCACCCCTCCACTTT
CASSKDYNSPLHF
>TRBD1|.|TRBJ2-2|TRBV5-1
TGCGCCAGCAGACCGGACAGGACGAACACCGGGGAGCTGTTTTTT
CASRPDRTNTGELFF
>TRBD2|.|TRBJ2-1|TRBV3-1/TRBV3-2
TGTGCCAGCAGCCAAGATCTCGAGCGGGGCAATGAGCAGTTCTTC
CASSQDLERGNEQFF
>TRBD1|.|TRBJ2-7|TRBV2
TGTGCCAGCAGCGGGACAGGAACCTACGAGCAGTACTTC
CASSGTGTYEQYF
>.|.|TRBJ2-7|TRBV30
TGTGCCTGGAGTACGGACCCATACTCCTACGAGCAGTACTTC
CAWSTDPYSYEQYF
>TRBD1|.|TRBJ1-1|TRBV5-1
TGCGCCAGCAGCTTGGACAGGGGGCTCACTGAAGCTTTCTTT
CASSLDRGLTEAFF
>TRBD1|.|TRBJ1-3|TRBV7-8
TGTGCCAGCAGCCCGGTTCAGGGGGCACTTGGAAACACCATATATTTT
CASSPVQGALGNTIYF
>.|.|TRBJ1-1|TRBV6-5
TGTGCCAGCAACCCGGGACACTCACTAAGAGCTTTCTTT
CASNPGHSLRAFF
>.|once|TRBJ1-5|TRBV25-1
TGTGCCAGCAGTTCATCACAGGGTTATCAGCCCCAGCATTTT
CASSSSQGYQPQHF
>TRBD1|.|TRBJ2-3|TRBV2
TGTGCCAGCTGCCGACAGGGGGGAAGCACAGATACGCAGTATTTT
CASCRQGGSTDTQYF
>TRBD1|once|TRBJ1-2|TRBV5-6
TGTGCCAGCAACTTCGGGACAGGGTCTAACTATGGCTACACCTTC
CASNFGTGSNYGYTF
>.|few|TRBJ2-5|TRBV7-2
TGTGCCAGCAGCGTCGATGGGGGCCCCCAAGAGACCCAGTACTTC
CASSVDGGPQETQYF
>TRBD1|.|TRBJ1-1|TRBV25-1
TGTGCCAGCAGTACCTGGGGACAGGGCTACACTGAAGCTTTCTTT
CASSTWGQGYTEAFF
>TRBD1|.|TRBJ1-5|TRBV24-1
TGTGCCACCAGTGATTCGGGACAGCATAGCAATCAGCCCCAGCATTTT
CATSDSGQHSNQPQHF
>.|.|TRBJ1-6|TRBV6-6
TGTGCCAGCAGCCAGGACAGCACTTATAATTCACCCCTCCACTTT
CASSQDSTYNSPLHF
>.|once|TRBJ2-1|TRBV9
TGTGCCAGCAGCGGGAATGAGCAGTTCTTC
CASSGNEQFF
>.|.|TRBJ1-1|TRBV5-6
TGTGCCAGCAGCTTAGAGCCGGGACTGGTGAACACTGAAGCTTTCTTT
CASSLEPGLVNTEAFF
>.|.|TRBJ1-2|TRBV6-2/TRBV6-3
TGTGCCAGCAGTTACTCAGGGAGCATCGGCGGCTACACCTTC
CASSYSGSIGGYTF
>.|.|TRBJ1-4|TRBV6-5
TGTGCCAGCAGACGCGCTGAGGGCAGTGAAAAACTGTTTTTT
CASRRAEGSEKLFF
>.|.|TRBJ1-1|TRBV7-2
TGTGCCAGCAGCTTGGTAGTGAACACTGAAGCTTTCTTT
CASSLVVNTEAFF
>.|.|TRBJ2-7|TRBV7-3
TGTGCCAGCAGCTTAACGAGCGTCTCTCCCTACGAGCAGTACTTC
CASSLTSVSPYEQYF
>.|.|TRBJ2-5|TRBV6-5
TGTGCCAGCAGCCCAGCGTACACCCAAGAGACCCAGTACTTC
CASSPAYTQETQYF
>.|.|TRBJ2-6|TRBV11-2
TGTGCCAGCAGCTTTATCAGGGGCTCTGGGGCCAACGTCCTGACTTTC
CASSFIRGSGANVLTF
>.|.|TRBJ1-1|TRBV7-9
TGTGCCATCCCGTCCGGGGCAAGCACTGAAGCTTTCTTT
CAIPSGASTEAFF
>.|once|TRBJ1-1|TRBV10-2
TGCGCCAGCAGTGCATGGCCCGGGGACGCTGAAGCTTTCTTT
CASSAWPGDAEAFF
>.|.|TRBJ1-1|TRBV9
TGTGCCAGCAGCGTCCGGGACGGAAACACTGAAGCTTTCTTT
CASSVRDGNTEAFF
>TRBD2|once|TRBJ2-3|TRBV29-1
TGCAGCGTTGCCCCCGGGACTAGCGGCTTCGGAGATACGCAGTATTTT
CSVAPGTSGFGDTQYF
>.|.|TRBJ1-1|TRBV3-1/TRBV3-2
TGTGCCAGCAGCCACTTCGGCGGGGGGAACACTGAAGCTTTCTTT
CASSHFGGGNTEAFF
>TRBD2|.|TRBJ2-5|TRBV30
TGTGCCTGGAGTGTACGGGGACTACCAGAAGAGACCCAGTACTTC
CAWSVRGLPEETQYF
>.|.|TRBJ2-5|TRBV5-1
TGCGCCAGCAGCTTGAGACAGCAAGAGACCCAGTACTTC
CASSLRQQETQYF
>.|.|TRBJ1-3|TRBV11-3
TGTGCCAGCAGCTTTAGTGGTGGGAACACCATATATTTT
CASSFSGGNTIYF
>.|few|TRBJ2-2|TRBV7-3
TGTGCCAGCAGCTCGACCTCGAACACCGGGGAGCTGTTTTTT
CASSSTSNTGELFF
>.|.|TRBJ1-3|TRBV10-3
TGTGCCATCAGTGGGGAGGGGGGCCCGGACTCTGGAAACACCATATATTTT
CAISGEGGPDSGNTIYF
>.|.|TRBJ2-3|TRBV12-3/TRBV12-4
TGTGCCAGCAAGATGGCCGACAGCAAGCAGTATTTT
CASKMADSKQYF
>.|.|TRBJ2-7|TRBV9
TGTGCCAGCAGCGTATACGGGAGCTCCTACGAGCAGTACTTC
CASSVYGSSYEQYF
>.|.|TRBJ2-7|TRBV28
TGTGCCAGCAGCAGGCCTAGCTCCTACGAGCAGTACTTC
CASSRPSSYEQYF